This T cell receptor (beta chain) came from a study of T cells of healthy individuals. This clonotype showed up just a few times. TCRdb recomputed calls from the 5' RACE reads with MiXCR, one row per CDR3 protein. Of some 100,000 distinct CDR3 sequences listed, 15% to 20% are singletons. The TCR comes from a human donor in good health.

The CDR3 loop reads CASSFQVENSPLHF. The CDR3 DNA follows: TGCGCCAGCAGCTTTCAGGTAGAAAATTCACCCCTCCACTTT. The chain couples TRBV5-1 to TRBJ1-6, with D uncertain. The V gene lost 2 bases and the J gene lost 7 bases, with 10 bases spanning the gap. The V gene's germline CDR1 is SGHRS and CDR2 YFSETQ. The CDR3 totals 14 residues.